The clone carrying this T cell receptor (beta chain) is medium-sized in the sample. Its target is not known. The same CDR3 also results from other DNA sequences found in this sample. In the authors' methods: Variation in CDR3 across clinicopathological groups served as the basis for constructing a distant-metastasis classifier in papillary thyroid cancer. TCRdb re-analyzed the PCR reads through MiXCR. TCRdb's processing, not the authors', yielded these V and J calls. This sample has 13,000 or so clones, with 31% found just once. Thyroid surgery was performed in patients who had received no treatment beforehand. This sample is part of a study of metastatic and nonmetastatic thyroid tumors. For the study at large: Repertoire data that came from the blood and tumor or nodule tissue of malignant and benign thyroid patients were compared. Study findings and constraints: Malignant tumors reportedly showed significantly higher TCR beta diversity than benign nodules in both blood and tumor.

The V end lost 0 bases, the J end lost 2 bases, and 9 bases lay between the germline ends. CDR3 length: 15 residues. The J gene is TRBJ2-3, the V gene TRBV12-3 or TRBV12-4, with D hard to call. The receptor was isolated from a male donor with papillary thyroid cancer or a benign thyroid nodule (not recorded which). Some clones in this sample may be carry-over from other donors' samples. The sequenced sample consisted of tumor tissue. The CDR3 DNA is TGTGCCAGCAGTTTAGCAAGTGGTATCACAGATACGCAGTATTTT. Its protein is CASSLASGITDTQYF.